This T cell receptor beta chain appears in the sequencing data of a study of blood T cell repertoires in COVID-19. As for the study in general: COVID-19 samples from acute and convalescent phases originated in the United States, Italy and Spain.

Authors' data handling: Amplification of reference gene primers provided the estimated nucleated cell counts. TCRdb keeps only in-frame clones here, not all; method: immunoSEQ multiplex PCR. The DNA gave D and trimming, while V, J and clone size come from that table. The table shows around 140,000 clones, with 87% occurring only once. V lost 2 bases and J lost 4; bases outside the gene matches: 11. Germline loops: CDR1 SGHKS, CDR2 YYEKEE (reference sequence). The CDR3 is 17 amino acids. Material for sequencing was peripheral blood. This receptor was taken from a man aged 45-65 years who had recovered from COVID-19. The chain links TRBV5-5 to TRBJ2-1; 8 bases fit TRBD1. The CDR3 loop is CASSFLPLQGVYNEQFF. The CDR3 nucleotides read TGTGCCAGCAGCTTTTTGCCCCTACAGGGGGTGTACAATGAGCAGTTCTTC.